Following are 27 T cell receptor beta chains from one sample sequenced in a study of blood T cell repertoires in COVID-19 (dated by TCRdb to about 2020). The protocol used for the library was the immunoSEQ multiplex PCR assay. The source is immuneACCESS, and TCRdb retained only in-frame sequences with V and J called. Part of the clones is not carried over; for the studies checked, unresolved V genes explain less than half of this, and the remainder is unexplained. The table for this sample lists around 300,000 clones; over 75% of them were counted only once. The biggest ten clones account for about 3.9% of the sample. Sequenced sample: peripheral blood. The source is a woman between 45 and 65 years old with active or convalescent COVID-19.

This chain connects TRBV29-1 to TRBJ1-1, with TRBD1 identical over 7 bases. Germline V gene sequence: CDR1 SQVTM, CDR2 ANQGSEA. The CDR3 spans 10 residues. The V segment lost 6 bases and the J segment 12 bases; nucleotides outside the gene matches: 7. CDR3 amino acids: CSVVTGLSFF. CDR3 DNA: TGCAGCGTCGTGACAGGGTTGTCTTTCTTT.

This clone has a single count. V and J are TRBV19 and TRBJ1-1; D unresolved. The V gene's germline CDR1 is LNHDA and CDR2 SQIVND (reference sequence). Trimming left V 3 bases short and J 8 bases short, with 16 bases between. The CDR3 spans 14 residues. Here the CDR3 DNA reads TGTGCCAGTAGTATGAGGTACGGTATTCAGGAAGCTTTCTTT. Translating it yields CASSMRYGIQEAFF. Complete variable domain (other parts from reference TRBV19 and TRBJ1-1): DGGITQSPKYLFRKEGQNVTLSCEQNLNHDAMYWYRQDPGQGLRLIYYSQIVNDFQKGDIAEGYSVSREKKESFPLTVTSAQKNPTAFYLCASSMRYGIQEAFFGQGTRLTVV.

The chain uses TRBV12-3 or TRBV12-4 and TRBJ1-1; D is ambiguous. The CDR3 length is 12 residues. V was clipped by 5 bases and J by 5 bases, with 9 bases between them. The CDR3 here is CASSTAGTEAFF. CDR3 in DNA: TGTGCCAGCAGTACCGCCGGGACTGAAGCTTTCTTT.

The V and J genes are TRBV7-9 and TRBJ1-6; D might be TRBD1 (6 bases). Trimming stripped 6 bases from V and 7 bases from J, with 7 bases between. The germline CDR1 and CDR2 sequences are SEHNR and FQNEAQ (reference sequence). CDR3 length: 12 amino acids. In nucleotides, the CDR3 is TGTGCCAGCAGTCAGGGGAATTCACCCCTCCACTTT. Translation: CASSQGNSPLHF. The full variable domain, rest sourced from reference TRBV7-9 and TRBJ1-6, is DTGVSQNPRHKITKRGQNVTFRCDPISEHNRLYWYRQTLGQGPEFLTYFQNEAQLEKSRLLSDRFSAERPKGSFSTLEIQRTEQGDSAMYLCASSQGNSPLHFGNGTRLTVT.

The chain has TRBV4-3 and TRBJ2-7; weak D call: TRBD2 (6 bases). The germline CDR1 and CDR2 sequences are LGHNA and YSLEER. The CDR3 totals 17 residues. V dropped 0 bases and J dropped 0 bases, with 15 bases sitting between them. CDR3 region: CASSQDWAASASYEQYF. CDR3 nucleotides: TGCGCCAGCAGCCAAGATTGGGCGGCTAGCGCCTCCTACGAGCAGTACTTC.

J is TRBJ1-3 and V is TRBV2, with 7 bases aligning to TRBD1. The CDR3 has 16 residues. V shed 4 bases, J shed 0 bases, and the junction held 6 bases outside the gene matches. Per the germline V gene, CDR1 is SNHLY and CDR2 is FYNNEI. The CDR3 DNA is TGTGCCAGCAGTGGGGACAGTGTAACCTCTGGAAACACCATATATTTT. Translation: CASSGDSVTSGNTIYF.

The chain has TRBV6-2 or TRBV6-3 and TRBJ1-5; D gene uncertain. CDR3 size: 14 residues. V was shortened by 5 bases and J by 0 bases, with 8 bases between the two germline ends. Germline lookup yields CDR1 MNHEY and CDR2 SVGEGT. CDR3: CASSPVTSNQPQHF. The CDR3 nucleotides read TGTGCCAGCAGTCCAGTTACTAGCAATCAGCCCCAGCATTTT.

In DNA, the CDR3 is TGTGCCAGCAGTTTATTAACCCCGGACAGGGGGCAATCACCCCTCCACTTT. This gives the protein CASSLLTPDRGQSPLHF. The chain has TRBV28 and TRBJ1-6, with 11 bases aligning to TRBD1. The V gene's germline CDR1 is MDHEN and CDR2 SYDVKM. V lost 1 base, J lost 10 bases, and 9 bases stayed unmatched. The CDR3 covers 17 residues.

The chain employs TRBV2 and TRBJ2-1; 13 bases agree with TRBD2. Germline V lookup: CDR1 SNHLY, CDR2 FYNNEI. V shed 6 bases, J shed 4 bases, and the junction held 3 bases outside the gene matches. CDR3 size: 15 residues. This CDR3 reads CASSAGLAGYNEQFF. DNA for the CDR3: TGTGCCAGCAGCGCGGGACTAGCGGGATACAATGAGCAGTTCTTC.

J is TRBJ1-1 and V is TRBV7-8; tentatively, D is TRBD1 (6 bases). This CDR3 has 15 amino acids. The germline gives CDR1 SGHVS, CDR2 FQNEAQ. V shed 5 bases and J shed 5 bases, with 18 bases lying between them. The CDR3 loop is CASSRTGGPGTEAFF. The DNA for the CDR3 is TGTGCCAGCAGCCGAACGGGGGGGCCGGGGACTGAAGCTTTCTTT. Drawing the rest from reference TRBV7-8 and TRBJ1-1, the complete variable domain is GAGVSQSPRYKVAKRGQDVALRCDPISGHVSLFWYQQALGQGPEFLTYFQNEAQLDKSGLPSDRFFAERPEGSVSTLKIQRTQQEDSAVYLCASSRTGGPGTEAFFGQGTRLTVV.

CDR3 residues: CASSYTSGFYEQYF. DNA of the CDR3: TGTGCCAGCAGTTACACCTCAGGTTTCTACGAGCAGTACTTC. V and J are TRBV6-5 and TRBJ2-7; D not certain. CDR3 length: 14 residues. Trimming removed 2 bases from V and 3 bases from J, with 11 bases in between. Looked up from germline, CDR1 is MNHEY and CDR2 is SVGAGI.

This rearrangement joins TRBV12-5 to TRBJ2-3; 7 nucleotides align to TRBD2. The CDR3 is 19 residues long. V lost 2 bases, J lost 0 bases, and 14 bases stayed unmatched. Germline-derived CDR1 and CDR2 are LGHNT and FRNRAP. The CDR3 DNA follows: TGTGCTAGTGGTTTGCGTCCCGGGACTATCCCACCTAGCACAGATACGCAGTATTTT. It is translated as CASGLRPGTIPPSTDTQYF.

The chain has TRBV3-1 (or the pseudogene TRBV3-2) and TRBJ2-5, with 9 nucleotides matching TRBD2. This CDR3 has 16 amino acids. Germline V lookup: CDR1 LGHDT, CDR2 YNNKEL (reference sequence). J was trimmed by 1 base and V by 1 base; bases with no gene match: 4. CDR3 DNA: TGTGCCAGCAGCCAAGTCTCTAGCGGGGTCCAAGAGACCCAGTACTTC. Its protein is CASSQVSSGVQETQYF.

The CDR3 loop is CASSFPNTGELFF. CDR3 sequence (DNA): TGTGCCAGCAGCTTTCCTAACACCGGGGAGCTGTTTTTT. This chain connects TRBV5-8 to TRBJ2-2; D ambiguous. Deletions cut 2 bases from V and 2 bases from J, with 4 bases between. Germline V gene data show CDR1 as SGHTS and CDR2 as YDEGEE. This CDR3 comprises 13 residues.

The V call is TRBV7-2, the J call TRBJ2-7; the D gene is possibly TRBD1 (7 bases). V was cut by 3 bases and J by 3 bases, with 18 bases left in between. The CDR3 contains 16 residues. The germline V gene has CDR1 SGHTA and CDR2 FQGNSA. This CDR3 reads CASSFKASGGGYEQYF. CDR3 in DNA: TGTGCCAGCAGCTTTAAAGCATCAGGGGGAGGCTACGAGCAGTACTTC.

The chain recombines TRBV13 with TRBJ2-7; the match to TRBD2 covers 8 bases. V dropped 0 bases and J dropped 1; count of bases not matched to a gene: 5. The germline V gene has CDR1 PRHDT and CDR2 FYEKMQ (reference sequence). The CDR3 spans 16 residues. CDR3 loop: CASSLGGLGLSYEQYF. CDR3 nucleotide sequence: TGTGCCAGCAGCTTAGGGGGACTAGGTCTATCCTACGAGCAGTACTTC.

The gene calls are TRBV28 and TRBJ1-1, with unresolved D. CDR1 and CDR2 from the germline V gene are MDHEN and SYDVKM. CDR3 length: 13 residues. Deletions cut 8 bases from V and 7 bases from J, with 17 bases between. The CDR3 DNA reads TGTGCCAGCGAAAGGTATGGAGGCGGTGAAGCTTTCTTT. This translates into CASERYGGGEAFF. Using reference TRBV28 and TRBJ1-1 for the parts outside the CDR3, the full variable domain is DVKVTQSSRYLVKRTGEKVFLECVQDMDHENMFWYRQDPGLGLRLIYFSYDVKMKEKGDIPEGYSVSREKKERFSLILESASTNQTSMYLCASERYGGGEAFFGQGTRLTVV.

The chain carries TRBV27 and TRBJ2-1; 8 bases align to TRBD2. The CDR3 extends over 15 amino acids. Germline CDR1 is MNHEY and CDR2 is SMNVEV (reference sequence). V lost 6 bases and J lost 5; bases outside the gene matches: 9. CDR3 sequence reads: CASSLTSGGHNEQFF. CDR3 coding DNA: TGTGCCAGCAGCCTTACTAGCGGAGGACACAATGAGCAGTTCTTC.

The rearrangement uses TRBV18 and TRBJ1-1, with D possibly being TRBD1 (6 bases). The germline V gene encodes CDR1 KGHSH and CDR2 LQKENI. The CDR3 covers 16 residues. V lost 3 bases to trimming and J lost 0 bases, with 14 bases between them. DNA for the CDR3: TGTGCCAGCTCACCGAACAGGGTAGTCATGAACACTGAAGCTTTCTTT. Protein: CASSPNRVVMNTEAFF.

The J gene is TRBJ1-1, the V gene TRBV27; TRBD1 matches 11 bases. Germline V CDR1 and CDR2: MNHEY, SMNVEV (reference sequence). The trim removed 6 bases at V and 7 bases at J, leaving 4 bases unmatched. The CDR3 is 13 residues long. The CDR3 DNA is TGTGCCAGCAGAAGGACAGGGGGCTATGAAGCTTTCTTT. Protein: CASRRTGGYEAFF.

The genes are TRBV5-4 and TRBJ2-7; D uncertain. V gave up 4 bases and J gave up 0 bases, with 11 bases separating them. Germline V gene data show CDR1 as SGHNT and CDR2 as YYREEE (reference sequence). This CDR3 comprises 14 residues. The chain's CDR3 is CASSLDASSYEQYF. The DNA for the CDR3 is TGTGCCAGCAGCCTGGACGCGAGCTCCTACGAGCAGTACTTC.

The chain combines TRBV6-5 with TRBJ2-1; tentative D call: TRBD1 (6 bases). Trimming removed 10 bases from V and 3 bases from J, with 10 bases in between. Germline lookup yields CDR1 MNHEY and CDR2 SVGAGI. The CDR3 length is 12 residues. The CDR3 DNA sequence: TGTGCCACCGAGGACAGCTACAATGAGCAGTTCTTC. Its protein is CATEDSYNEQFF.

V usage is TRBV5-4 and J usage is TRBJ1-2; the match to TRBD1 covers 10 bases. Germline V gene lookup returns CDR1 SGHNT and CDR2 YYREEE (reference sequence). This CDR3 is 17 amino acids long. The J segment lost 5 bases and the V segment lost 4 bases, leaving 14 bases of the junction unmatched. DNA for the CDR3: TGTGCCAGCAGCCTGAAGACAGGGGGCGGGGAACCTTATGGCTACACCTTC. This translates into CASSLKTGGGEPYGYTF. The variable domain in full, completed from reference TRBV5-4 and TRBJ1-2, reads ETGVTQSPTHLIKTRGQQVTLRCSSQSGHNTVSWYQQALGQGPQFIFQYYREEENGRGNFPPRFSGLQFPNYSSELNVNALELDDSALYLCASSLKTGGGEPYGYTFGSGTRLTVV.

V and J are TRBV7-2 and TRBJ2-7, with 7 bases that match TRBD1. The CDR3 has 14 amino acids. The V gene end was trimmed by 5 bases and the J gene end by 7 bases; junction bases not matched to a gene: 11. Germline V CDR1 and CDR2: SGHTA, FQGNSA. CDR3 nucleotides: TGTGCCAGCAGCAAGGGACAGTCACGCCATGAGCAGTACTTC. This encodes CASSKGQSRHEQYF.

The sample holds one count of this clone. V gene TRBV7-2 combines with J gene TRBJ2-1, with 8 bases fitting TRBD2. J lost 9 bases, V lost 3 bases, and 10 bases had no gene match. Germline V gives CDR1 SGHTA, CDR2 FQGNSA. CDR3 size: 15 residues. In DNA, the CDR3 is TGTGCCAGCAGCTTCGGGACTAGTGTGTGGGGTGAGCAGTTCTTC. Translating it yields CASSFGTSVWGEQFF.

This clone appeared a single time. The chain is built from TRBV7-9 and TRBJ1-2; D is unclear. The CDR3 has 12 residues. V was pared by 5 bases and J by 6 bases, with 10 bases between. Germline V gives CDR1 SEHNR, CDR2 FQNEAQ (reference sequence). CDR3 sequence (DNA): TGTGCCAGCAGCCAACAGAAAGATGGCTACACCTTC. This translates into CASSQQKDGYTF.

The rearrangement joins TRBV30 to TRBJ2-6; TRBD1 is a possible D gene (5 bases). Between the trimmed V and J ends, which lost 2 bases and 0 bases, there was a span of 8 bases. Germline V gene sequence: CDR1 GTSNPN, CDR2 SVGIG (reference sequence). The CDR3 totals 15 residues. CDR3 region: CAWSQGTSGANVLTF. For the CDR3, the DNA is TGTGCCTGGAGTCAGGGAACCTCTGGGGCCAACGTCCTGACTTTC.